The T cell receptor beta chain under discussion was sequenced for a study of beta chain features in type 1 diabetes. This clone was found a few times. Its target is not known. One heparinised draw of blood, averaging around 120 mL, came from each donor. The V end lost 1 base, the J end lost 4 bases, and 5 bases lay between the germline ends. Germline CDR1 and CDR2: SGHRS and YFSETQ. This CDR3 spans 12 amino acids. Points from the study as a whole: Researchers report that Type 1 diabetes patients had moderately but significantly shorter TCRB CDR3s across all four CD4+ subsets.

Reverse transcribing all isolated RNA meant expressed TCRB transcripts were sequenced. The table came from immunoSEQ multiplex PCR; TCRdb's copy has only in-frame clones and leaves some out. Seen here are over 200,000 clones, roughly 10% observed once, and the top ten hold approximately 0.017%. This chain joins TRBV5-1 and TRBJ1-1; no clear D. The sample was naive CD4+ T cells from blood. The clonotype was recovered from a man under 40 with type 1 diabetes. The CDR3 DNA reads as TGCGCCAGCAGCTTGCTCGGCACTGAAGCTTTCTTT. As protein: CASSLLGTEAFF.